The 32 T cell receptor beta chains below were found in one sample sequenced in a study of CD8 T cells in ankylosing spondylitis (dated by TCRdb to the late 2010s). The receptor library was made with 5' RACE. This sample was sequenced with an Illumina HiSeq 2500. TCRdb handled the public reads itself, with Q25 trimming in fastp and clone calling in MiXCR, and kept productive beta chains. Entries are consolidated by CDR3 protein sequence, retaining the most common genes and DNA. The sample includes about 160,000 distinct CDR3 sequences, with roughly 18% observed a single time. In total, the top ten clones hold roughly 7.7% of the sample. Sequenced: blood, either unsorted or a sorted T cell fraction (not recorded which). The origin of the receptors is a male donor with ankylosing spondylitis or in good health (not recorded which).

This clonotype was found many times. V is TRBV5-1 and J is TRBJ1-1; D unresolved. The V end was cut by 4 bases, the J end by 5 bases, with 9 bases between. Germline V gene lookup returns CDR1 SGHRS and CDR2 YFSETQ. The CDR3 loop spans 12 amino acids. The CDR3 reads CASSAGWTEAFF. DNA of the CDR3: TGCGCCAGCAGCGCGGGTTGGACTGAAGCTTTCTTT.

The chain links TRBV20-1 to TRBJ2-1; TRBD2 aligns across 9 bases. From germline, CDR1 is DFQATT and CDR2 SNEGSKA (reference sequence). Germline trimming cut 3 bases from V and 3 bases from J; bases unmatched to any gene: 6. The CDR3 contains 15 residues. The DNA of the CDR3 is TGCAGTGCTAGGGGTGCGGGAGGGTACTACAATGAGCAGTTCTTC. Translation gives CSARGAGGYYNEQFF.

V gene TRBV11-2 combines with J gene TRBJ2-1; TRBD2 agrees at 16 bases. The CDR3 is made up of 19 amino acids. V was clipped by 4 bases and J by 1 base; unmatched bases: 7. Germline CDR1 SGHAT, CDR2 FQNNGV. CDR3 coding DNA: TGTGCCAGCAGCTCTACCGGGACTAGCGGGAGGGCATCCTACAATGAGCAGTTCTTC. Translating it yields CASSSTGTSGRASYNEQFF.

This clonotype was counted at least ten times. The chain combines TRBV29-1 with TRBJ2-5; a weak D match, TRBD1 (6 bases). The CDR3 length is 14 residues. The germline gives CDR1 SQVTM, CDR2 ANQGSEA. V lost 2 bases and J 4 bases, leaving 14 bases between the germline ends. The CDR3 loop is CSVEWGLLVETQYF. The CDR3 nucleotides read TGCAGCGTTGAATGGGGGCTTTTGGTAGAGACCCAGTACTTC. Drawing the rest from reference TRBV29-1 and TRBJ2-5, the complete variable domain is SAVISQKPSRDICQRGTSLTIQCQVDSQVTMMFWYRQQPGQSLTLIATANQGSEATYESGFVIDKFPISRPNLTFSTLTVSNMSPEDSSIYLCSVEWGLLVETQYFGPGTRLLVL.

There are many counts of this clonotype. CDR3 sequence (DNA): TGTGCCAGCAGTGACGGGGAGAGCTCCTACAATGAGCAGTTCTTC. This gives the protein CASSDGESSYNEQFF. This chain joins TRBV5-6 and TRBJ2-1; a possible D gene is TRBD2 (5 bases). Germline V CDR1 and CDR2: SGHDT, YYEEEE. This CDR3 comprises 15 residues. The V and J ends lost 5 bases and 0 bases respectively, with 12 bases between them.

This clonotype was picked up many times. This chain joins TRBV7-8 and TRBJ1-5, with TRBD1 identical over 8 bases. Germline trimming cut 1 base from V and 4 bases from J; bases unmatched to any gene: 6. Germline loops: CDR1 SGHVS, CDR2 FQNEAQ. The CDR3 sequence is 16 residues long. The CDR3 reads CASSLGSGTGNQPQHF. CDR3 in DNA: TGTGCCAGCAGCTTAGGGAGCGGGACAGGAAATCAGCCCCAGCATTTT.

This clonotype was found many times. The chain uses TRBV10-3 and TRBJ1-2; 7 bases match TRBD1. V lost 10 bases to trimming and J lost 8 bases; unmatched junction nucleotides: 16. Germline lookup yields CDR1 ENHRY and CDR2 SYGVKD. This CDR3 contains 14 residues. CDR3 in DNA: TGTGCCACCCGGACAGGAGTTCAACCAGGGGGCTACACCTTC. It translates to CATRTGVQPGGYTF.

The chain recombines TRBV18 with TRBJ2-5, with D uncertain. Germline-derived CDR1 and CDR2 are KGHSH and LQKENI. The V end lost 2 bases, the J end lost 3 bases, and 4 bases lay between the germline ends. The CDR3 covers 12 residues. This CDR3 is CASSPVEETQYF. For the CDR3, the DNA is TGTGCCAGCTCACCAGTGGAAGAGACCCAGTACTTC.

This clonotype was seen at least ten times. The CDR3 DNA sequence: TGCGCCAGCAGCTTGGCCGGCGCTAGCGCATACAATGAGCAGTTCTTC. Protein product: CASSLAGASAYNEQFF. The J gene is TRBJ2-1, the V gene TRBV5-1; D may be TRBD2 (6 bases). Germline assignment: CDR1 SGHRS and CDR2 YFSETQ. The CDR3 totals 16 residues. V lost 0 bases and J lost 4, with 14 bases in between.

CDR3 nucleotide sequence: TGTGCCAGCAGCTTGACGGGGGCTGAAAAACTGTTTTTT. Its protein is CASSLTGAEKLFF. This chain uses TRBV5-5 with TRBJ1-4; the D gene is possibly TRBD1 (6 bases). The germline gives CDR1 SGHKS, CDR2 YYEKEE (reference sequence). This CDR3 has 13 residues. Trimming shortened V by 1 base and J by 7 bases, and 8 bases separated the two germline ends.

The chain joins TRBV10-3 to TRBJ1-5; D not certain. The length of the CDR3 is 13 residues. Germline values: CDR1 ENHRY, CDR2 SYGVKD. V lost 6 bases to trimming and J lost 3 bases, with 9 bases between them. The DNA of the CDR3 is TGTGCCATCAGCTACAGTCCCAATCAGCCCCAGCATTTT. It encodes CAISYSPNQPQHF.

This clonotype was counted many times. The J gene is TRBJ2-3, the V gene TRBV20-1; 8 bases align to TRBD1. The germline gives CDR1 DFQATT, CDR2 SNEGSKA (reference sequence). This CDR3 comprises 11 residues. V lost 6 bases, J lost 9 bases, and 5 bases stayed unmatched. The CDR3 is CSATDRETQYF. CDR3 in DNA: TGCAGTGCCACGGACAGGGAAACGCAGTATTTT.

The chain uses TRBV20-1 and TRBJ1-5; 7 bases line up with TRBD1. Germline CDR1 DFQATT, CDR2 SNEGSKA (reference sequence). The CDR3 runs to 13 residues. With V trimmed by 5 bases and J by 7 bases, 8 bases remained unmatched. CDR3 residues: CSAVTGAGQPQHF. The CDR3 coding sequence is TGCAGTGCTGTCACAGGGGCGGGACAGCCCCAGCATTTT.

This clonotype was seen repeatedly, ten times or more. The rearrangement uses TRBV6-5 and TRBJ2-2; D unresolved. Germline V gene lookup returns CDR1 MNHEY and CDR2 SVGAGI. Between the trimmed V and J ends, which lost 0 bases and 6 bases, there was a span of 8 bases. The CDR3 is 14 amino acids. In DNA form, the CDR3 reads TGTGCCAGCAGTTACTCGCGAAGGGCCGGGGAGCTGTTTTTT. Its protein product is CASSYSRRAGELFF.

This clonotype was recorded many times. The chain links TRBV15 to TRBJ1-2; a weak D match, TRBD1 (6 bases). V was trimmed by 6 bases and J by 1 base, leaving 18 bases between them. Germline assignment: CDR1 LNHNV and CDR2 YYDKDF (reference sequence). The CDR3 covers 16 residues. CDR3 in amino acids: CATRLFQDSDNYGYTF. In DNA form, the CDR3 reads TGTGCCACCAGATTGTTTCAGGACAGCGATAACTATGGCTACACCTTC.

In DNA form, the CDR3 reads TGCGCCAGCAGCTTCGGAGCCTTGGAGACCCAGTACTTC. Translated: CASSFGALETQYF. The chain links TRBV5-1 to TRBJ2-5, with D unclear. The CDR3 extends over 13 amino acids. Germline values: CDR1 SGHRS, CDR2 YFSETQ. Trimming removed 2 bases at V and 5 bases at J, with 10 bases between.

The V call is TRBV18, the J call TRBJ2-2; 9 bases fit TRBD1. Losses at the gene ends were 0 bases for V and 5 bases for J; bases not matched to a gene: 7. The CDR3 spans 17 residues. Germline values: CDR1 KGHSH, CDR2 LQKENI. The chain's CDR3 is CASSPPSTGGYTGELFF. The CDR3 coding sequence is TGTGCCAGCTCACCACCGTCCACAGGGGGCTATACCGGGGAGCTGTTTTTT.

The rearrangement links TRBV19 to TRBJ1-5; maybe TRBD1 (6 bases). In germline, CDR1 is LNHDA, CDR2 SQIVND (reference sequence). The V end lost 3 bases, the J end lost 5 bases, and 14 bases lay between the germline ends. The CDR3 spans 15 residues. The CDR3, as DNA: TGTGCCAGTAGTATTCTAACAGGGTACTATCAGCCCCAGCATTTT. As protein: CASSILTGYYQPQHF.

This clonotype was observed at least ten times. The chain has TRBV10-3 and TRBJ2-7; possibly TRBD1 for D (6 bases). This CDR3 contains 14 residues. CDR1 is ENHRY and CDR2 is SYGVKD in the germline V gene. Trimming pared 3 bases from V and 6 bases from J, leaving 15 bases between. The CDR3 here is CAISEAQGKGEQYF. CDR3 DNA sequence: TGTGCCATCAGTGAAGCACAGGGAAAGGGCGAGCAGTACTTC.

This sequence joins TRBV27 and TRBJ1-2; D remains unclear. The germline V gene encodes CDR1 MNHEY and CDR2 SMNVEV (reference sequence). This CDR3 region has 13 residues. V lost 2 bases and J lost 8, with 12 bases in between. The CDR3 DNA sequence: TGTGCCAGCAGTTTAATCGGGCGGTGGGGCTACACCTTC. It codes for CASSLIGRWGYTF.

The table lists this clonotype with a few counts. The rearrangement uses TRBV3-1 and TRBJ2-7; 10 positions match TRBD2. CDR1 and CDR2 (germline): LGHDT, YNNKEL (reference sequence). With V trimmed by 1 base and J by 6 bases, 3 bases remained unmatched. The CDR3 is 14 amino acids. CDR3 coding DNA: TGTGCCAGCAGCCAAGCTAGCGGGAGCGGCGAGCAGTACTTC. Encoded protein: CASSQASGSGEQYF.

CDR3: CASSLNQGVEAFF. The CDR3 DNA sequence: TGTGCCAGCAGCTTAAATCAGGGGGTCGAAGCTTTCTTT. V and J are TRBV7-6 and TRBJ1-1; 7 bases agree with TRBD1. In germline, CDR1 is SGHVS, CDR2 FNYEAQ. This CDR3 is 13 amino acids long. Trimming took 2 bases from V and 8 from J; bases not matched to a gene: 5.

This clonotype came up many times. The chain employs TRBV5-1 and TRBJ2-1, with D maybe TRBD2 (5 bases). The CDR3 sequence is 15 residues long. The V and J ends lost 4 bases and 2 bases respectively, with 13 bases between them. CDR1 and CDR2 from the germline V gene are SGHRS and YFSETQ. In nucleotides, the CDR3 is TGCGCCAGCAGCGACGGTGGGAGTCCCTACAATGAGCAGTTCTTC. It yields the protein CASSDGGSPYNEQFF.

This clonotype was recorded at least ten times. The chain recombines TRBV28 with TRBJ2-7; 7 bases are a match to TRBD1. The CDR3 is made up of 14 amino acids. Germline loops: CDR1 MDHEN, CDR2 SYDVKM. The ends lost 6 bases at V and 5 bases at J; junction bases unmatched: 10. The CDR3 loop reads CASSSRQGFHEQYF. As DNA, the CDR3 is TGTGCCAGCAGCAGCAGACAGGGTTTCCACGAGCAGTACTTC.

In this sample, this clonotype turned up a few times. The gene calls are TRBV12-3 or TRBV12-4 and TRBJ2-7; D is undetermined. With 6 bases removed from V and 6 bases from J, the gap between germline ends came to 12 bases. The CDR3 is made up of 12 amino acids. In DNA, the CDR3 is TGTGCCAGCAGACCCGGTTCAGGCGAGCAGTACTTC. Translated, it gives CASRPGSGEQYF.

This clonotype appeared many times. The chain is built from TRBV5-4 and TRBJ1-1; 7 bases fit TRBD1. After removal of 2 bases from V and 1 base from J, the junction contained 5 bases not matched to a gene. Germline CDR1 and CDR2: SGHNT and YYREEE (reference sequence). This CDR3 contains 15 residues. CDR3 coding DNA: TGTGCCAGCAGCTTTGAGGGGGCGGCGAACACTGAAGCTTTCTTT. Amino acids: CASSFEGAANTEAFF.

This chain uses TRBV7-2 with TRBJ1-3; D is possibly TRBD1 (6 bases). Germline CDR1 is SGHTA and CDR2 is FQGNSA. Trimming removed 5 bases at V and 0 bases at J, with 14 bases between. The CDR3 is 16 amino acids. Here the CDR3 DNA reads TGTGCCAGCAGCAGAGACAGGATGAGCTCTGGAAACACCATATATTTT. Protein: CASSRDRMSSGNTIYF. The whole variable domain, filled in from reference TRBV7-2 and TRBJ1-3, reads GAGVSQSPSNKVTEKGKDVELRCDPISGHTALYWYRQSLGQGLEFLIYFQGNSAPDKSGLPSDRFSAERTGGSVSTLTIQRTQQEDSAVYLCASSRDRMSSGNTIYFGEGSWLTVV.

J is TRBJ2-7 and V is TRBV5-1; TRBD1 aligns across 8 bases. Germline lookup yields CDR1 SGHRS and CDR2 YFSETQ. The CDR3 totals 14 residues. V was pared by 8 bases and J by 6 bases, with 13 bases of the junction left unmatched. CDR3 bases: TGCGCCAGAGAACGCGGACAGGGACCCTCCGAGCAGTACTTC. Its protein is CARERGQGPSEQYF.

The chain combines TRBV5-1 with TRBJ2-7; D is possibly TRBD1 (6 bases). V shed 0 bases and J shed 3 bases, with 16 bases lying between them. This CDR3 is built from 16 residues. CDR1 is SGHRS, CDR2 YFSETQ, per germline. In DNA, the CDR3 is TGCGCCAGCAGCTTGGGTGACAGGCCCAAACTCTACGAGCAGTACTTC. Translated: CASSLGDRPKLYEQYF.

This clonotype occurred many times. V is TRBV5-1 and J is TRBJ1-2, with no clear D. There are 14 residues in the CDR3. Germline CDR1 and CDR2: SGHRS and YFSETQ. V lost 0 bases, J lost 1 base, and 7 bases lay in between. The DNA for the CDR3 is TGCGCCAGCAGCTTGGAGGCCGGTAACTATGGCTACACCTTC. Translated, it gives CASSLEAGNYGYTF.

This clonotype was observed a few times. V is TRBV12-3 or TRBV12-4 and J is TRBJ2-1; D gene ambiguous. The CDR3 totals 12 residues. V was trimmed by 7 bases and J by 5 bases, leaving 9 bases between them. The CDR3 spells CASNPTNNEQFF. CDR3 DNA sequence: TGTGCCAGCAACCCGACCAACAATGAGCAGTTCTTC.

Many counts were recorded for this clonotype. The CDR3 bases are TGTGCCAGCAGTTTCCCTCGCGGGGATGGCTACACCTTC. Translated: CASSFPRGDGYTF. The rearrangement uses TRBV12-3 or TRBV12-4 and TRBJ1-2; D gene uncertain. Trimming took off 3 bases at V and 6 bases at J, with 11 bases between the two ends. This CDR3 is built from 13 residues.